This T cell receptor (beta chain) was sequenced for a study of beta chain features in type 1 diabetes. Note on this clone: As yet, its antigen is unknown.

The study, taken as a whole, reports: Type 1 diabetes patients showed a moderate but significant shortening of TCRB CDR3s in all four CD4+ subsets. Possibly, sequencing cDNA over-represented cells that had high TCR expression levels.

The isolated RNA, all of it, was reverse transcribed, so expressed TCRB transcripts were what got sequenced. An average around 3.8 million reads came from naive, central memory and regulatory T cell samples. Produced via immunoSEQ multiplex PCR; TCRdb's table is partial and in-frame only. The sample contains around 250,000 clones, roughly 22% of which appear only once. Germline CDR1 and CDR2: LGHNA and YSLEER. The CDR3 is 15 residues long. The V and J ends lost 0 bases and 4 bases respectively, with 10 bases between them. This chain links TRBV4-3 with TRBJ2-1; possibly TRBD1 for D (6 bases). Sample: naive CD4+ T cells from blood. This clonotype was obtained from a woman in her forties with type 1 diabetes. CDR3 protein: CASSQDWGQYNEQFF. For the CDR3, the DNA is TGCGCCAGCAGCCAAGATTGGGGACAATACAATGAGCAGTTCTTC.